Following are 20 T cell receptor beta chains from one sample sequenced in a study of cytomegalovirus exposure and HLA in healthy donors. The PCR contained 60 Vbeta and 13 Jbeta primers. Here immunoSEQ multiplex PCR was the method, and the copy in TCRdb shows in-frame clones only, minus some. The sample lists about 220,000 clones, roughly 70% occurring once. The sample consisted of PBMCs. The receptor source for this set is a woman under 40 in good health and CMV-seronegative.

Only one count was recorded for this clone. This sequence joins TRBV5-4 and TRBJ2-5, with D unresolved. Trimming removed 0 bases at V and 4 bases at J, with 10 bases between. There are 14 residues in the CDR3. Per the germline V gene, CDR1 is SGHNT and CDR2 is YYREEE (reference sequence). The CDR3 nucleotides read TGTGCCAGCAGCTTGGCTGGCCCCACAGAGACCCAGTACTTC. Translation gives CASSLAGPTETQYF.

The J gene is TRBJ2-1, the V gene TRBV2; 7 bases align to TRBD2. The germline V gene has CDR1 SNHLY and CDR2 FYNNEI. V shed 4 bases, J shed 8 bases, and the junction held 5 bases outside the gene matches. The CDR3 covers 13 residues. CDR3 amino acids: CASSVTREDEQFF. DNA of the CDR3: TGTGCCAGCAGTGTTACACGGGAGGATGAGCAGTTCTTC. The entire variable domain, with the rest obtained from reference TRBV2 and TRBJ2-1, is as follows: EPEVTQTPSHQVTQMGQEVILRCVPISNHLYFYWYRQILGQKVEFLVSFYNNEISEKSEIFDDQFSVERPDGSNFTLKIRSTKLEDSAMYFCASSVTREDEQFFGPGTRLTVL.

This clone appeared a single time. The chain links TRBV6-5 to TRBJ1-4; D is uncertain. Germline V CDR1 and CDR2: MNHEY, SVGAGI. The V and J ends lost 5 bases and 5 bases respectively, with 15 bases between them. The CDR3 contains 15 residues. The CDR3 region is CASSPGPGLNEKLFF. The CDR3 coding sequence is TGTGCCAGCAGTCCCGGCCCAGGCCTAAATGAAAAACTGTTTTTT.

This clone was counted ten times or more. The rearrangement uses TRBV10-3 and TRBJ1-1; possibly TRBD1 for D (6 bases). CDR1 is ENHRY and CDR2 is SYGVKD in the germline V gene. This CDR3 region has 13 residues. V lost 2 bases to trimming and J lost 7 bases, with 11 bases between them. CDR3 bases: TGTGCCATCAGTGAGGGGGGCGTCGGTGAAGCTTTCTTT. This gives the protein CAISEGGVGEAFF.

This clone was recorded once. V is TRBV7-2 and J is TRBJ2-2; TRBD1 agrees at 7 bases. The length of the CDR3 is 15 residues. Germline CDR1 reads SGHTA; CDR2 reads FQGNSA. With V trimmed by 0 bases and J by 3 bases, 1 base remained unmatched. The CDR3 region is CASSLAGGYTGELFF. The CDR3, as DNA: TGTGCCAGCAGCTTAGCAGGGGGCTACACCGGGGAGCTGTTTTTT. The full variable domain, rest sourced from reference TRBV7-2 and TRBJ2-2, is GAGVSQSPSNKVTEKGKDVELRCDPISGHTALYWYRQSLGQGLEFLIYFQGNSAPDKSGLPSDRFSAERTGGSVSTLTIQRTQQEDSAVYLCASSLAGGYTGELFFGEGSRLTVL.

This clone was counted between two and nine times. The V and J genes are TRBV7-2 and TRBJ2-3, with 8 bases fitting TRBD2. The CDR3 consists of 15 residues. Germline V gene data show CDR1 as SGHTA and CDR2 as FQGNSA. The V segment lost 3 bases and the J segment 2 bases; nucleotides outside the gene matches: 4. The CDR3 sequence: CASSFSGVITDTQYF. The CDR3 DNA reads TGTGCCAGCAGCTTTAGCGGGGTGATCACAGATACGCAGTATTTT.

This clone was seen a handful of times. The V gene is TRBV19, the J gene TRBJ1-5; D not certain. This CDR3 has 15 residues. The germline V gene encodes CDR1 LNHDA and CDR2 SQIVND (reference sequence). V was trimmed by 3 bases and J by 0 bases, leaving 9 bases between them. The CDR3 region is CASSIEEYSNQPQHF. CDR3 DNA sequence: TGTGCCAGTAGTATCGAAGAGTATAGCAATCAGCCCCAGCATTTT.

This chain joins TRBV30 and TRBJ1-4, with TRBD1 identical over 11 bases. Germline V gene sequence: CDR1 GTSNPN, CDR2 SVGIG (reference sequence). The CDR3 sequence is 15 residues long. The J segment lost 7 bases and the V segment lost 2 bases, leaving 6 bases of the junction unmatched. The CDR3 sequence: CAWSPGTGGGEKLFF. The DNA for the CDR3 is TGTGCCTGGAGTCCCGGGACAGGGGGTGGTGAAAAACTGTTTTTT.

Notes on this clone: This same CDR3 is encoded by further DNA sequences in the sample. The V call is TRBV18, the J call TRBJ2-1; possibly TRBD2 for D (6 bases). V gave up 6 bases and J gave up 11 bases, with 26 bases separating them. The CDR3 runs 16 residues. Germline values: CDR1 KGHSH, CDR2 LQKENI. The CDR3 loop is CASSLWDSPGTSKQFF. The CDR3 DNA reads as TGTGCCAGCTCCCTATGGGACTCCCCGGGGACCTCCAAGCAGTTCTTC. Supplemented by reference TRBV18 and TRBJ2-1, the full variable domain reads NAGVMQNPRHLVRRRGQEARLRCSPMKGHSHVYWYRQLPEEGLKFMVYLQKENIIDESGMPKERFSAEFPKEGPSILRIQQVVRGDSAAYFCASSLWDSPGTSKQFFGPGTRLTVL.

The chain employs TRBV14 and TRBJ2-5; 8 nucleotides match TRBD2. Germline V CDR1 and CDR2: SGHDN, FVKESK. CDR3 length: 15 residues. The trim removed 0 bases at V and 4 bases at J, leaving 4 bases unmatched. For the CDR3, the DNA is TGTGCCAGCAGCCAAGATACGGCGGGAGGAGAGACCCAGTACTTC. It encodes CASSQDTAGGETQYF.

This clone came up a few times. The J gene is TRBJ1-2, the V gene TRBV6-1; TRBD1 is a possible D gene (6 bases). Trimming removed 6 bases at V and 0 bases at J, with 11 bases between. The CDR3 consists of 14 residues. CDR1 is MNHNS and CDR2 is SASEGT in the germline V gene. CDR3 nucleotides: TGTGCCAGCAGACCGACAGGACCTAACTATGGCTACACCTTC. This translates into CASRPTGPNYGYTF.

This clone came up a few times. The rearrangement links TRBV4-2 to TRBJ1-2; the match to TRBD1 covers 10 bases. V shed 5 bases, J shed 7 bases, and the junction held 7 bases outside the gene matches. Germline CDR1 reads LGHNA; CDR2 reads YNFKEQ. The CDR3 is made up of 14 amino acids. In DNA form, the CDR3 reads TGTGCCAGCAGCGAGGGACAGGGGAGTAGTGGCTACACCTTC. It translates to CASSEGQGSSGYTF.

This clone is a singleton in its sample. The genes are TRBV7-3 and TRBJ2-3; 9 bases fit TRBD1. V trimming: 5 bases; J trimming: 3 bases; junction bases outside the gene matches: 6. Germline CDR1 SGHTA, CDR2 FQGTGA. The CDR3 extends over 15 amino acids. In DNA form, the CDR3 reads TGTGCCAGCAGCGCAGGGACAGGGTGGACAGATACGCAGTATTTT. Translated, it gives CASSAGTGWTDTQYF.

This clone was recorded a few times. The chain uses TRBV5-6 and TRBJ2-4; 8 positions match TRBD1. Trimming at V came to 1 base and at J to 7 bases, leaving 7 bases not matched to a gene. This CDR3 comprises 15 residues. The germline CDR1 and CDR2 sequences are SGHDT and YYEEEE. The CDR3 bases are TGTGCCAGCAGCTTGCTCGGACAGGGCCTGAACATTCAGTACTTC. Amino acid sequence: CASSLLGQGLNIQYF.

The V and J genes are TRBV2 and TRBJ2-7; perhaps TRBD1 as D (5 bases). Germline CDR1 is SNHLY and CDR2 is FYNNEI. The length of the CDR3 is 13 residues. Trimming pared 7 bases from V and 6 bases from J, leaving 16 bases between. For the CDR3, the DNA is TGTGCCAGCACCAGACAGAACAAGGGCGAGCAGTACTTC. Translating it yields CASTRQNKGEQYF.

Remarks on this clone: Other DNA sequences in the same sample also yield this CDR3. The gene calls are TRBV2 and TRBJ2-5, with D uncertain. The V and J ends lost 3 bases and 2 bases respectively, with 10 bases between them. CDR1 and CDR2 from the germline V gene are SNHLY and FYNNEI. CDR3 length: 14 amino acids. The CDR3 DNA follows: TGTGCCAGCAGTGAGAGGCTTGGGCAAGAGACCCAGTACTTC. Protein sequence: CASSERLGQETQYF.

DNA for the CDR3: TGTGCCTGCAGGGACTTTTCAACTAATGAAAAACTGTTTTTT. It codes for CACRDFSTNEKLFF. V and J are TRBV30 and TRBJ1-4; D is perhaps TRBD1 (5 bases). The CDR3 covers 14 residues. V lost 6 bases, J lost 0 bases, and 11 bases lay in between. Germline assignment: CDR1 GTSNPN and CDR2 SVGIG (reference sequence).

The chain joins TRBV5-4 to TRBJ1-4; D not certain. With 2 bases removed from V and 8 bases from J, the gap between germline ends came to 16 bases. The germline gives CDR1 SGHNT, CDR2 YYREEE (reference sequence). The CDR3 is 15 residues long. The CDR3 nucleotides read TGTGCCAGCAGCTTACGACAACCCTCGGGGGAAAAACTGTTTTTT. Protein sequence: CASSLRQPSGEKLFF.

This clone appeared a single time. J is TRBJ2-5 and V is TRBV2, with a possible D match to TRBD2 (5 bases). The V gene lost 10 bases and the J gene lost 4 bases, with 16 bases spanning the gap. The CDR3 has 13 residues. The germline gives CDR1 SNHLY, CDR2 FYNNEI. CDR3 loop: CATEPRERETQYF. The CDR3, as DNA: TGTGCCACCGAACCTCGGGAACGAGAGACCCAGTACTTC.

The CDR3 loop is CSVQDPGLHGYTF. Written as DNA, the CDR3 is TGCAGCGTCCAAGACCCAGGGTTACATGGCTACACCTTC. The chain joins TRBV29-1 to TRBJ1-2; TRBD1 is a possible D gene (5 bases). Looked up from germline, CDR1 is SQVTM and CDR2 is ANQGSEA. The CDR3 contains 13 residues. Deletions cut 6 bases from V and 6 bases from J, with 17 bases between. The full variable domain, in which reference TRBV29-1 and TRBJ1-2 provide the parts outside the CDR3, is SAVISQKPSRDICQRGTSLTIQCQVDSQVTMMFWYRQQPGQSLTLIATANQGSEATYESGFVIDKFPISRPNLTFSTLTVSNMSPEDSSIYLCSVQDPGLHGYTFGSGTRLTVV.